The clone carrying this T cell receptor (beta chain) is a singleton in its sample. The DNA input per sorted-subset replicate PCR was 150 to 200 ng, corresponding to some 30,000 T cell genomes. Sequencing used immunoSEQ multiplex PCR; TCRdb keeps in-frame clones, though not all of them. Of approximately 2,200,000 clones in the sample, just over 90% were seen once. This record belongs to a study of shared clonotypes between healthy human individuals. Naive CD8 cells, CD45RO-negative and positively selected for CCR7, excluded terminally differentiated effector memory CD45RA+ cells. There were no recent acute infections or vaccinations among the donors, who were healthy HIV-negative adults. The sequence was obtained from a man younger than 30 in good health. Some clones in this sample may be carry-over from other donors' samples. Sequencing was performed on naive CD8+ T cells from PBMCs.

This chain's CDR3 is CASSISDRAQETQYF. The CDR3 DNA reads as TGTGCCAGTAGTATATCGGACAGGGCCCAAGAGACCCAGTACTTC. The chain recombines TRBV19 with TRBJ2-5, with 8 bases matching TRBD1. This CDR3 is built from 15 residues. Trimming at V came to 2 bases and at J to 1 base, leaving 3 bases not matched to a gene. From germline, CDR1 is LNHDA and CDR2 SQIVND (reference sequence).